The 24 T cell receptor beta chains presented below share a single source sample, sequenced in a study of breast tumors, draining lymph nodes, adjacent tissues. Breast cancer patients provided tissue from their axillary draining lymph nodes. TCRdb called the multiplex PCR reads again in MiXCR, with one record for every CDR3 protein. The sample includes 160,000 or so distinct CDR3 sequences, 25% to 40% of them seen just once. The specimen sequenced was axillary lymph node tissue. Source of these receptors: a female donor with breast cancer. Some clones in this sample may be carry-over from other donors' samples.

This clonotype was seen ten or more times. The J gene is TRBJ2-7, the V gene TRBV5-1; tentative D call: TRBD1 (5 bases). V gave up 3 bases and J gave up 5 bases, with 12 bases separating them. This CDR3 contains 13 residues. Germline CDR1 SGHRS, CDR2 YFSETQ. The CDR3 bases are TGCGCCAGCAGCTACAGGCCGGCAGACGAGCAGTACTTC. Amino acid sequence: CASSYRPADEQYF.

This clonotype was picked up many times. This chain uses TRBV20-1 with TRBJ1-2; D remains ambiguous. The V end was cut by 0 bases, the J end by 5 bases, with 16 bases between. Per the germline V gene, CDR1 is DFQATT and CDR2 is SNEGSKA (reference sequence). The CDR3 has 15 amino acids. This CDR3 reads CSARERSAARYGYTF. The CDR3 region has the DNA TGCAGTGCTAGAGAACGGTCAGCAGCGCGGTATGGCTACACCTTC.

This clonotype was recorded once. The V call is TRBV5-6, the J call TRBJ2-2; 7 bases fit TRBD1. The germline gives CDR1 SGHDT, CDR2 YYEEEE. V lost 0 bases, J lost 13 bases, and 6 bases stayed unmatched. The CDR3 loop spans 13 amino acids. The CDR3 nucleotides are TGTGCCAGCAGCTTGGAGCTGACAGGGATGCTGTTTTTT. Its protein product is CASSLELTGMLFF.

This clonotype was seen at least ten times. The chain uses TRBV30 and TRBJ2-2; 8 bases are shared with TRBD1. The germline CDR1 and CDR2 sequences are GTSNPN and SVGIG (reference sequence). V lost 3 bases and J lost 2; bases outside the gene matches: 8. The length of the CDR3 is 16 residues. The CDR3 loop reads CAWRAAGGANTGELFF. As DNA, the CDR3 is TGTGCCTGGAGAGCCGCAGGGGGCGCCAACACCGGGGAGCTGTTTTTT.

This clonotype was seen a few times. This may arise from a read error, as a much more abundant clone is one base away. The CDR3 sequence: CAGSIGVGGNQPQHF. CDR3 coding DNA: TGCGCCGGCTCCATCGGGGTAGGGGGCAATCAGCCCCAGCATTTT. The chain has TRBV4-1 and TRBJ1-5, with D possibly being TRBD1 (5 bases). Germline CDR1 is MGHRA and CDR2 is YSYEKL. V was shortened by 11 bases and J by 2 bases, with 19 bases between the two germline ends. This CDR3 has 15 amino acids.

This clonotype was seen ten or more times. V usage is TRBV7-8 and J usage is TRBJ2-7, with D possibly being TRBD2 (7 bases). The CDR3 covers 16 residues. V lost 1 base and J 5 bases, leaving 18 bases between the germline ends. CDR1 and CDR2 (germline): SGHVS, FQNEAQ. CDR3 sequence (DNA): TGTGCCAGCAGCTTAGGACGGGGGGCCCCCTTGGACGAGCAGTACTTC. Residues: CASSLGRGAPLDEQYF. Filled out from reference TRBV7-8 and TRBJ2-7, the complete variable domain reads GAGVSQSPRYKVAKRGQDVALRCDPISGHVSLFWYQQALGQGPEFLTYFQNEAQLDKSGLPSDRFFAERPEGSVSTLKIQRTQQEDSAVYLCASSLGRGAPLDEQYFGPGTRLTVT.

This clonotype was counted ten times or more. The rearrangement uses TRBV20-1 and TRBJ2-7; D perhaps matches TRBD2 (6 bases). Trimming left V 3 bases short and J 6 bases short, with 18 bases between. Germline assignment: CDR1 DFQATT and CDR2 SNEGSKA (reference sequence). This CDR3 is 14 amino acids long. The CDR3 DNA reads TGCAGTGCTAGCGGGACTGGAGGTCGGGGCGAGCAGTACTTC. Its translation: CSASGTGGRGEQYF.

This clonotype has at least ten counts. This sequence joins TRBV7-2 and TRBJ2-7; D might be TRBD2 (6 bases). This CDR3 is 15 amino acids long. Looked up from germline, CDR1 is SGHTA and CDR2 is FQGNSA. The V end lost 2 bases, the J end lost 2 bases, and 13 bases lay between the germline ends. CDR3 amino acids: CASSLKRALTYEQYF. The CDR3 DNA follows: TGTGCCAGCAGCTTAAAGCGGGCCCTTACCTACGAGCAGTACTTC.

As regards this clonotype: This may stem from a read error, because a much larger clone lies one nucleotide away. This chain uses TRBV6-4 with TRBJ2-2; D gene ambiguous. Looked up from germline, CDR1 is MRHNA and CDR2 is SNTAGT. V was cut by 11 bases and J by 4 bases, with 17 bases left in between. There are 14 residues in the CDR3. The CDR3 region has the DNA TGTGCCGGCGATTCCCCGGTAGCCACCGGGGAGCTGTTTTTT. Protein product: CAGDSPVATGELFF.

Worth noting for this clonotype: This may be a read error: a much more frequent sequence differs by one nucleotide. The CDR3 does not close with the conserved phenylalanine or tryptophan, likely indicating a read error. V and J are TRBV6-5 and TRBJ1-5; the D gene is possibly TRBD1 (6 bases). The CDR3 is made up of 17 amino acids. The V gene lost 8 bases and the J gene lost 0 bases, with 20 bases spanning the gap. CDR1 and CDR2 from the germline V gene are MNHEY and SVGAGI. The CDR3 DNA sequence: TGTGCCAGCGGTGACAGGAGGTCTGCTTATAGCAATCAGCCCCAGCATGTT. Protein product: CASGDRRSAYSNQPQHV.

This clonotype was counted ten times or more. The V and J genes are TRBV4-1 and TRBJ2-6; TRBD2 is a possible D gene (5 bases). V was pared by 6 bases and J by 1 base, with 19 bases between. The CDR3 is 18 amino acids. CDR1 and CDR2 from the germline V gene are MGHRA and YSYEKL. As DNA, the CDR3 is TGCGCCAGCAGTCCTGAGACGGAGGAGTGGTCTGGGGCCAACGTCCTGACTTTC. Translating gives CASSPETEEWSGANVLTF.

As regards this clonotype: The germline gene is not matched at one end of the junction; a read error may be the cause. The genes are TRBV5-1 and TRBJ2-3; D is uncertain. The CDR3 is 15 amino acids. Germline assignment: CDR1 SGHRS and CDR2 YFSETQ. DNA of the CDR3: TGCGCCAGCAGCGTGGGATTGGGTAGCATAGATACGCAGTATTTT. This translates into CASSVGLGSIDTQYF.

J is TRBJ1-2 and V is TRBV7-2; 8 nucleotides agree with TRBD1. The trim removed 7 bases at V and 4 bases at J, leaving 5 bases unmatched. In germline, CDR1 is SGHTA, CDR2 FQGNSA. CDR3 length: 13 residues. The CDR3 protein is CASTRTGIYGYTF. The CDR3, as DNA: TGTGCCAGCACCCGGACAGGGATCTATGGCTACACCTTC.

The DNA for the CDR3 is TGTGCCAGCAGCTCGGCCGGGGCCTACGAGCAGTACTTC. It yields the protein CASSSAGAYEQYF. The chain is built from TRBV7-9 and TRBJ2-7; a weak D match, TRBD2 (5 bases). V was clipped by 4 bases and J by 2 bases, with 9 bases between them. The CDR3 length is 13 residues. Germline values: CDR1 SEHNR, CDR2 FQNEAQ (reference sequence).

This clonotype came up many times. This chain joins TRBV24-1 and TRBJ2-1; 8 bases are shared with TRBD2. CDR3 length equals 13 residues. The V segment lost 9 bases and the J segment 5 bases; nucleotides outside the gene matches: 5. Germline V lookup: CDR1 KGHDR, CDR2 SFDVKD. CDR3 protein: CATGDGRDNEQFF. The DNA of the CDR3 is TGTGCCACCGGGGACGGGAGGGACAATGAGCAGTTCTTC.

The V and J genes are TRBV6-2 or TRBV6-3 and TRBJ1-1; D remains ambiguous. The V end lost 4 bases, the J end lost 4 bases, and 19 bases lay between the germline ends. The CDR3 has 16 amino acids. Germline CDR1 is MNHEY and CDR2 is SVGEGT. The CDR3 bases are TGTGCCAGCAGTTTCCCTCAGGACCTCATGACCACTGAAGCTTTCTTT. It encodes CASSFPQDLMTTEAFF.

As to this clonotype: This may be a read error, as it is one base from a much larger clone. The chain is built from TRBV28 and TRBJ1-5; D not resolved. The V gene lost 8 bases and the J gene lost 9 bases, with 14 bases spanning the gap. CDR3 length: 12 residues. The germline V gene has CDR1 MDHEN and CDR2 SYDVKM. This CDR3 reads CASGLERVPQHF. Here the CDR3 DNA reads TGTGCCAGCGGCCTCGAGCGGGTGCCCCAGCATTTT. The full variable domain, its missing parts supplied by reference TRBV28 and TRBJ1-5, is DVKVTQSSRYLVKRTGEKVFLECVQDMDHENMFWYRQDPGLGLRLIYFSYDVKMKEKGDIPEGYSVSREKKERFSLILESASTNQTSMYLCASGLERVPQHFGDGTRLSIL.

This clonotype was seen many times. The V and J genes are TRBV20-1 and TRBJ1-5; 11 nucleotides line up with TRBD1. The CDR3 has 16 residues. With V trimmed by 6 bases and J by 2 bases, 9 bases remained unmatched. CDR1 and CDR2 from the germline V gene are DFQATT and SNEGSKA (reference sequence). CDR3 sequence reads: CSAADRGPVRNQPQHF. The CDR3 DNA reads TGCAGTGCGGCGGACAGGGGGCCAGTTCGCAATCAGCCCCAGCATTTT.

This clonotype has ten or more counts. As DNA, the CDR3 is TGCAGCGTTGGGTTGAGCACAGATACGCAGTATTTT. Its translation: CSVGLSTDTQYF. The rearrangement links TRBV29-1 to TRBJ2-3; the D is unclear. V was cut by 4 bases and J by 0 bases, with 5 bases left in between. Germline CDR1 is SQVTM and CDR2 is ANQGSEA. The CDR3 runs 12 residues.

This clonotype was found many times. The chain has TRBV20-1 and TRBJ2-7, with no clear D. CDR1 DFQATT and CDR2 SNEGSKA come from the germline V gene (reference sequence). Trimming shortened V by 6 bases and J by 1 base, and 16 bases separated the two germline ends. The CDR3 sequence is 14 residues long. The CDR3 nucleotides read TGCAGTGCAACTGATACGGACGGATCCTACGAGCAGTACTTC. Its translation: CSATDTDGSYEQYF.

This clonotype was counted many times. The CDR3 protein is CASSLKNRPYEQYF. The CDR3 coding sequence is TGTGCCAGCAGCTTAAAGAACAGACCCTACGAGCAGTACTTC. The chain uses TRBV7-9 and TRBJ2-7; no reliable D call. The CDR3 totals 14 residues. V shed 2 bases and J shed 2 bases, with 10 bases lying between them. Germline-derived CDR1 and CDR2 are SEHNR and FQNEAQ (reference sequence).

This clonotype was observed at least ten times. J is TRBJ2-1 and V is TRBV20-1, with 15 bases identical to TRBD2. Germline CDR1 and CDR2: DFQATT and SNEGSKA (reference sequence). The CDR3 consists of 15 residues. V lost 4 bases and J lost 4; bases outside the gene matches: 2. CDR3 nucleotide sequence: TGCAGTGCTAAGGGGACTAGCGGGGGGTACAATGAGCAGTTCTTC. This encodes CSAKGTSGGYNEQFF.

V gene TRBV6-1 combines with J gene TRBJ1-1; D is undetermined. Trimming took 2 bases from V and 1 from J, leaving 5 bases between them. CDR1 and CDR2 from the germline V gene are MNHNS and SASEGT. The CDR3 totals 13 residues. The CDR3 coding sequence is TGTGCCAGCAGTGAACGGAAGAACACTGAAGCTTTCTTT. Translated: CASSERKNTEAFF.

This clonotype was found once. V and J are TRBV12-3 or TRBV12-4 and TRBJ2-7; D call uncertain. V was shortened by 3 bases and J by 6 bases, with 6 bases between the two germline ends. The CDR3 length is 11 residues. In DNA, the CDR3 is TGTGCCAGCAGTTTCGGGTGCGAGCAGTACTTC. Translation gives CASSFGCEQYF.